Listed below are T cell receptor beta chains from one sample, sequenced in a study of blood T cells in healthy people across ages. Using its own MiXCR run on the 5' RACE reads, TCRdb lists one record per CDR3 protein. The sample has about 720,000 distinct CDR3 sequences, about 25% seen once; the top ten hold approximately 3.7%. This sample also belongs to another study, concerning T cells of mothers and their children.

The sequencing input was blood. These receptor sequences come from a boy aged 5-17 years in good health. Both conserved end residues are part of each CDR3. Fields, in order: D gene, J gene, V gene, clone size, CDR3 DNA, CDR3 protein. The D gene is left open where the match is weak. The listing skips clone size in some rows; elsewhere it reads once, few, many or a size class.

- | TRBJ1-1 | TRBV2 | - | TGTGCCAGCAGTGCCTTCCTCAGGGACCCGAACACTGAAGCTTTCTTT | CASSAFLRDPNTEAFF
- | TRBJ2-3 | TRBV2 | - | TGTGCCAGCAGGGGTACCGGGACGCAGTATTTT | CASRGTGTQYF
TRBD2 | TRBJ2-1 | TRBV24-1 | few | TGTGCCACCAGTGATTCTAGCGGGAGTGAGCAGTTCTTC | CATSDSSGSEQFF
- | TRBJ2-2 | TRBV28 | - | TGTGCCAGCAGTTTAAACCGCAAGAACACCGGGGAGCTGTTTTTT | CASSLNRKNTGELFF
- | TRBJ1-2 | TRBV7-6 | - | TGTGCCAGCAGCTTCGAGCGGGGGTATGGCTACACCTTC | CASSFERGYGYTF
TRBD1 | TRBJ2-7 | TRBV27 | few | TGTGCCAGCAGCCCCGGACAGGGTACCCTCTACGAGCAGTACTTC | CASSPGQGTLYEQYF
TRBD1 | TRBJ1-6 | TRBV7-2 | few | TGTGCCAGCAGCTTAGGGGACAGGGTGAGGAATTCACCCCTCCACTTT | CASSLGDRVRNSPLHF
- | TRBJ1-2 | TRBV12-5 | once | TGTGCTAGTGGTTTTGGCGCGTCTAACTATGGCTACACCTTC | CASGFGASNYGYTF
TRBD1 | TRBJ2-5 | TRBV29-1 | - | TGCAGCTCTTCCTGGGACAGGACGTTACAAGAGACCCAGTACTTC | CSSSWDRTLQETQYF
- | TRBJ1-6 | TRBV7-2 | - | TGTGCTAGCAGCTTTTCCAGTTGGAATTCACCCCTCCACTTT | CASSFSSWNSPLHF
- | TRBJ2-6 | TRBV27 | few | TGTGCCAGCAGTTTAATAGGGGTCTCTGGGGCCAACGTCCTGACTTTC | CASSLIGVSGANVLTF
- | TRBJ2-5 | TRBV5-1 | - | TGCGCCAGCAGCCAGCGAAGGGGGGAGACCCAGTACTTC | CASSQRRGETQYF
- | TRBJ2-1 | TRBV20-1 | once | TGCAGTGCTAGTGTAGGGGGCAATGAGCAGTTCTTC | CSASVGGNEQFF
TRBD1 | TRBJ1-4 | TRBV11-2 | few | TGTGCCAGCAGCCTTGACGCAGGGGGCGGGGAAAAACTGTTTTTT | CASSLDAGGGEKLFF
- | TRBJ2-2 | TRBV7-9 | many | TGTGCCAGCAGCCCCCCAACCGGGGAGCTGTTTTTT | CASSPPTGELFF
- | TRBJ2-7 | TRBV20-1 | - | TGCAGTGCTAGAGATCGACCTCCAACCTACGAGCAGTACTTC | CSARDRPPTYEQYF
TRBD1 | TRBJ1-5 | TRBV7-2 | - | TGTGCCAGCAGCTTAACACAGGACAGGAATCAGCCCCAGCATTTT | CASSLTQDRNQPQHF
- | TRBJ2-1 | TRBV18 | - | TGTGCCAGCTCACCAGCGGGACAAGAGCAGTTCTTC | CASSPAGQEQFF
- | TRBJ2-7 | TRBV29-1 | - | TGCAGCGTTGTCCCTCCAAACGAGCAGTACTTC | CSVVPPNEQYF
TRBD2 | TRBJ2-1 | TRBV19 | few | TGTGCCAGTAGTCTAACTAGCGGGAGAGGCAATGAGCAGTTCTTC | CASSLTSGRGNEQFF
- | TRBJ1-4 | TRBV13 | - | TGTGCCAGCAGCCCCAACGCAGGGGACCAAAATGAAAAACTGTTTTTT | CASSPNAGDQNEKLFF
- | TRBJ2-1 | TRBV27 | - | TGTGCCAGCAGTTTATGGGGGCCGCAGGTTCCGCAGTTCTTC | CASSLWGPQVPQFF
- | TRBJ2-3 | TRBV12-3/TRBV12-4 | few | TGTGCCAGCAGTTTGGTTGTTGGAGGGACAGATACGCAGTATTTT | CASSLVVGGTDTQYF
- | TRBJ2-1 | TRBV21-1 | few | TGTGCCAGCAGCAAACGGTGGACCTCCTACAATGAGCAGTTCTTC | CASSKRWTSYNEQFF
TRBD2 | TRBJ2-1 | TRBV2 | - | TGTGCCGGGGGGGGAGCTCACAATGAGCAGTTCTTC | CAGGGAHNEQFF
- | TRBJ2-5 | TRBV27 | - | TGTGCCAGCAGTTGGGGTTTGAAGGCCTTGGAGACCCAGTACTTC | CASSWGLKALETQYF
TRBD2 | TRBJ2-7 | TRBV7-2 | - | TGTGCCAGTAGCTGGGGACTAGCGGGAGGATGGGAGCAGTACTTC | CASSWGLAGGWEQYF
- | TRBJ2-3 | TRBV7-2 | - | TGTGCCAGCAGCCAACGGGGGGCCAATACAGATACGCAGTATTTT | CASSQRGANTDTQYF
- | TRBJ1-3 | TRBV7-2 | few | TGTGCCAGCAGCTTAGGGGGCTTAAACACCATATATTTT | CASSLGGLNTIYF
TRBD2 | TRBJ2-3 | TRBV28 | - | TGTGCCAGCAGTTTAGGGGCTAGCGGGGGTCTAAGCACAGATACGCAGTATTTT | CASSLGASGGLSTDTQYF
- | TRBJ1-3 | TRBV2 | - | TGTGCCAGCAGTAAGGACGACCTCTCTGGAAACACCATATATTTT | CASSKDDLSGNTIYF
- | TRBJ1-1 | TRBV2 | - | TGTGCCAGCAGTGAAGGGAGGATGAACACTGAAGCTTTCTTT | CASSEGRMNTEAFF
- | TRBJ2-5 | TRBV24-1 | - | TGTGCCACCAGTGATTTGGGGGAACCGGGGGCCCAGTACTTC | CATSDLGEPGAQYF
TRBD2 | TRBJ2-3 | TRBV20-1 | - | TGCAGTGCCCTAGCGGGAGTTGCGACAGATACGCAGTATTTT | CSALAGVATDTQYF
TRBD2 | TRBJ2-3 | TRBV7-3 | few | TGTGCCAGCAGCCCAGCGGGGGGGGGAGATACGCAGTATTTT | CASSPAGGGDTQYF
- | TRBJ2-5 | TRBV6-1 | few | TGTGCCAGCAGTGACGGCAGACAAGAGACCCAGTACTTC | CASSDGRQETQYF
- | TRBJ1-1 | TRBV29-1 | - | TGCAGCGTTGAAGATCTGTGGCAGCCTCGGGCTGAAGCTTTCTTT | CSVEDLWQPRAEAFF
- | TRBJ2-1 | TRBV7-2 | few | TGTGCCTGCAGTCAGGGACCTTACAATGAGCAGTTCTTC | CACSQGPYNEQFF
TRBD2 | TRBJ2-3 | TRBV20-1 | few | TGCAGTGCTAACAGAGTTTCGGCGGGAGTAGGAACAGATACGCAGTATTTT | CSANRVSAGVGTDTQYF
- | TRBJ1-2 | TRBV27 | few | TGTGCCAGCAGTTTATCGCCAGGGGCCCACTATGGCTACACCTTC | CASSLSPGAHYGYTF
- | TRBJ2-3 | TRBV5-4 | - | TGTGCCAGCAGCTACGGGGCGCGGGGTAGAAAAGATACGCAGTATTTT | CASSYGARGRKDTQYF
TRBD1 | TRBJ1-2 | TRBV7-2 | few | TGTGCCAGCAGCCCGCGGACAGGGGGGGACTATGGCTACACCTTC | CASSPRTGGDYGYTF
TRBD1 | TRBJ1-2 | TRBV12-3/TRBV12-4 | few | TGTGCCAGCAGTGAGGACAGGGTCACTGGCTACACCTTC | CASSEDRVTGYTF
TRBD1 | TRBJ2-7 | TRBV7-9 | few | TGTGCCAGCAGCTATTCCGGCGACAGGGTCCGCGAGCAGTACTTC | CASSYSGDRVREQYF
- | TRBJ2-5 | TRBV28 | - | TGTGCCGGCAGTCCTCCGATTGGTCGGGAGTTCTTC | CAGSPPIGREFF
- | TRBJ2-2 | TRBV4-3 | - | TGCGCCAGCAGCCGGAATCCGGGGGGCGCGTCGTCCGGGGAGCTGTTTTTT | CASSRNPGGASSGELFF
- | TRBJ2-7 | TRBV15 | - | TGTGCCACCAGCAGCGCTTTCGGGCTCAGCTCCTACGAGCAGTACTTC | CATSSAFGLSSYEQYF
TRBD2 | TRBJ2-3 | TRBV29-1 | - | TGCAGCGCCCTAGGGGGACTAGCGGAAGGGGCCGGGGTTAGCACAGATACGCAGTATTTT | CSALGGLAEGAGVSTDTQYF
- | TRBJ2-5 | TRBV7-2 | few | TGTGCCAGCAGCTTAAGTGGGCCTAGCGAATACCAAGAGACCCAGTACTTC | CASSLSGPSEYQETQYF
- | TRBJ2-7 | TRBV7-9 | few | TGTGCCAGCAGCTTAATCCAGGGAGACTCCTACGAGCAGTACTTC | CASSLIQGDSYEQYF
- | TRBJ2-7 | TRBV29-1 | - | TGCAGCGTTGAAACGCAGGGCCCCTACGAGCAGTACTTC | CSVETQGPYEQYF
TRBD1 | TRBJ2-5 | TRBV5-1 | few | TGCGCCAGCAGCACCATGGGACAGACCCAAGAGACCCAGTACTTC | CASSTMGQTQETQYF
- | TRBJ2-1 | TRBV6-2/TRBV6-3 | - | TGTGCCAGCAGCCGACAGGCTGAGCAGTTCTTC | CASSRQAEQFF
TRBD1 | TRBJ2-1 | TRBV9 | - | TGTGCCAGCAGCGTGGAGACAGGGGGCGGGTATGAGCAGTTCTTC | CASSVETGGGYEQFF
- | TRBJ1-1 | TRBV5-4 | few | TGTGCCAGCAGCTTCCTCAGGTCCTACGCGGTGATGAACACTGAAGCTTTCTTT | CASSFLRSYAVMNTEAFF
- | TRBJ1-4 | TRBV5-1 | - | TGCGCCAGCAGCTTGAGGGGGGCAGGAGGCGAAAAACTGTTTTTT | CASSLRGAGGEKLFF
- | TRBJ2-7 | TRBV6-6 | - | TGTGCCAGCAGTTCGGTTCAAGGACAGCATTCCTACGAGCAGTACTTC | CASSSVQGQHSYEQYF
- | TRBJ1-1 | TRBV3-1 | few | TGTGCCAGCAGCCAAGATTTCCCAGGAACCAACACTGAAGCTTTCTTT | CASSQDFPGTNTEAFF
TRBD2 | TRBJ2-3 | TRBV20-1 | - | TGCAGTGCTAGAGATCAGCTAGCGGGAGCCACAGATACGCAGTATTTT | CSARDQLAGATDTQYF
- | TRBJ2-5 | TRBV12-3/TRBV12-4 | - | TGTGCCAGCAGTTTAGCGGCGCAGGGCCAAGAGACCCAGTACTTC | CASSLAAQGQETQYF